Shown below are 14 T cell receptor beta chains from a single sample sequenced in a study of shared clonotypes between healthy human individuals. TCRdb's table, derived via immunoSEQ multiplex PCR, lists solely in-frame clones and lacks some. The sample includes approximately 620,000 clones, more than 95% seen only once; the top ten take 0.045% to 0.06%. Sequenced sample: naive CD4+ T cells sorted from blood. The subset: CD45RA+ positively selected. Receptors originate from a woman in her twenties or thirties in good health.

The chain is built from TRBV29-1 and TRBJ2-6; D perhaps matches TRBD1 (5 bases). The ends were cut back, 7 bases at V and 3 bases at J, with 16 bases in the middle. The germline CDR1 and CDR2 sequences are SQVTM and ANQGSEA. This CDR3 is 15 amino acids long. CDR3 loop: CSARVWGGGANVLTF. In nucleotides, the CDR3 is TGCAGCGCCCGTGTGTGGGGCGGTGGGGCCAACGTCCTGACTTTC.

The genes are TRBV7-2 and TRBJ2-7, with no clear D. The CDR3 is 13 residues long. Per the germline V gene, CDR1 is SGHTA and CDR2 is FQGNSA. Trimming shortened V by 4 bases and J by 2 bases, and 9 bases separated the two germline ends. CDR3 coding DNA: TGTGCCAGCAGCTCCCGGGCCACCTACGAGCAGTACTTC. Translated: CASSSRATYEQYF. The full variable domain, in which reference TRBV7-2 and TRBJ2-7 provide the parts outside the CDR3, is GAGVSQSPSNKVTEKGKDVELRCDPISGHTALYWYRQSLGQGLEFLIYFQGNSAPDKSGLPSDRFSAERTGGSVSTLTIQRTQQEDSAVYLCASSSRATYEQYFGPGTRLTVT.

This clone was recorded only once. In DNA form, the CDR3 reads TGCGCCAGCAGCCCCTCCGGTGAGGAGACCCAGTACTTC. Its protein product is CASSPSGEETQYF. The V and J genes are TRBV5-1 and TRBJ2-5; unclear D gene. The germline CDR1 and CDR2 sequences are SGHRS and YFSETQ. This CDR3 contains 13 residues. V lost 4 bases, J lost 5 bases, and 12 bases lay in between.

The genes are TRBV28 and TRBJ2-7, with D perhaps matching TRBD2 (5 bases). The V gene lost 3 bases and the J gene lost 6 bases, with 12 bases spanning the gap. The germline CDR1 and CDR2 sequences are MDHEN and SYDVKM. There are 13 residues in the CDR3. DNA of the CDR3: TGTGCCAGCAGTTTTGTCGGGGTTCGCGAGCAGTACTTC. It encodes CASSFVGVREQYF.

V is TRBV11-2 and J is TRBJ1-6; D is possibly TRBD1 (5 bases). Trimming stripped 5 bases from V and 7 bases from J, with 12 bases between. The CDR3 totals 14 residues. Per germline, CDR1 SGHAT and CDR2 FQNNGV. The CDR3 DNA sequence: TGTGCCAGCAGCCCGGGACGGAGAAATTCACCCCTCCACTTT. Its translation is CASSPGRRNSPLHF. Looking up the rest from reference TRBV11-2 and TRBJ1-6 gives the full variable domain: EAGVAQSPRYKIIEKRQSVAFWCNPISGHATLYWYQQILGQGPKLLIQFQNNGVVDDSQLPKDRFSAERLKGVDSTLKIQPAKLEDSAVYLCASSPGRRNSPLHFGNGTRLTVT.

The chain carries TRBV30 and TRBJ1-2, with TRBD1 identical over 9 bases. The junction had 8 bases not matched to a gene; V was cut back by 2 bases and J by 4 bases. From germline, CDR1 is GTSNPN and CDR2 SVGIG (reference sequence). The CDR3 is 15 amino acids. CDR3 sequence reads: CAWSIGTGRRYGYTF. The CDR3, as DNA: TGTGCCTGGAGTATTGGGACAGGGCGTCGCTATGGCTACACCTTC.

The chain employs TRBV19 and TRBJ2-2, with D possibly TRBD2 on 6 matching bases. Per the germline V gene, CDR1 is LNHDA and CDR2 is SQIVND (reference sequence). The length of the CDR3 is 14 residues. V was clipped by 4 bases and J by 4 bases, with 10 bases between them. CDR3: CASSKGRFTGELFF. DNA of the CDR3: TGTGCCAGTAGTAAAGGGAGGTTCACCGGGGAGCTGTTTTTT.

The chain uses TRBV18 and TRBJ2-3; D gene ambiguous. Trimming took 4 bases from V and 3 from J, leaving 11 bases between them. CDR1 KGHSH and CDR2 LQKENI come from the germline V gene. The CDR3 is 14 residues long. The CDR3 bases are TGTGCCAGCTCACTCTCGGACGGTACAGATACGCAGTATTTT. This encodes CASSLSDGTDTQYF.

Note on this clone: The same CDR3 can be traced to other DNA sequences in this sample. The chain recombines TRBV28 with TRBJ1-3; D is uncertain. Germline assignment: CDR1 MDHEN and CDR2 SYDVKM. Trimming took off 5 bases at V and 7 bases at J, with 6 bases between the two ends. The CDR3 is 11 amino acids. CDR3 coding DNA: TGTGCCAGCAGTCGACCGAACACCATATATTTT. Translated, it gives CASSRPNTIYF.

The genes are TRBV19 and TRBJ1-1; D not certain. The CDR3 contains 12 residues. Germline-derived CDR1 and CDR2 are LNHDA and SQIVND (reference sequence). The ends were cut back, 4 bases at V and 3 bases at J, with 6 bases in the middle. CDR3 sequence (DNA): TGTGCCAGTAGTAATCAGTACACTGAAGCTTTCTTT. Translated: CASSNQYTEAFF.

The gene calls are TRBV18 and TRBJ2-2; D unclear. The CDR3 totals 14 residues. The V gene's germline CDR1 is KGHSH and CDR2 LQKENI. Trimming stripped 2 bases from V and 1 base from J, with 5 bases between. The CDR3 sequence is CASSPTVNTGELFF. Here the CDR3 DNA reads TGTGCCAGCTCACCAACCGTGAACACCGGGGAGCTGTTTTTT.

The genes are TRBV4-1 and TRBJ2-1; D uncertain. The V and J ends lost 1 base and 8 bases respectively, with 12 bases between them. Germline V lookup: CDR1 MGHRA, CDR2 YSYEKL. The CDR3 loop spans 14 amino acids. The CDR3 protein is CASSQGTLLDEQFF. The CDR3 nucleotides read TGCGCCAGCAGCCAAGGTACTCTCCTTGATGAGCAGTTCTTC.

The chain couples TRBV5-1 to TRBJ2-5; D possibly corresponds to TRBD1 (5 bases). CDR3 length: 14 amino acids. Germline lookup yields CDR1 SGHRS and CDR2 YFSETQ. The V gene lost 0 bases and the J gene lost 6 bases, with 12 bases spanning the gap. In nucleotides, the CDR3 is TGCGCCAGCAGCTTGGACAATAGGGGTCAGACCCAGTACTTC. As protein: CASSLDNRGQTQYF.

V is TRBV7-9 and J is TRBJ2-5, with D possibly being TRBD2 (5 bases). Germline assignment: CDR1 SEHNR and CDR2 FQNEAQ (reference sequence). This CDR3 is 15 amino acids long. V was clipped by 3 bases and J by 0 bases, with 11 bases between them. This CDR3 reads CASSFGNQYQETQYF. CDR3 DNA: TGTGCCAGCAGCTTCGGGAACCAGTACCAAGAGACCCAGTACTTC. Together with reference TRBV7-9 and TRBJ2-5, the CDR3 gives the full variable domain: DTGVSQNPRHKITKRGQNVTFRCDPISEHNRLYWYRQTLGQGPEFLTYFQNEAQLEKSRLLSDRFSAERPKGSFSTLEIQRTEQGDSAMYLCASSFGNQYQETQYFGPGTRLLVL.